Listed below are T cell receptor beta chains from one sample, sequenced in a study of blood T cell repertoires in COVID-19. The method was immunoSEQ multiplex PCR; TCRdb's version includes in-frame clones alone and lacks a portion of them. The sample shows 250,000 to 300,000 clones, about 76% of them seen only once. Sequenced: peripheral blood. These receptors were collected from a woman between 55 and 75 years old with active or convalescent COVID-19. CDR3s include the opening cysteine and the closing phenylalanine or tryptophan. Fields, in order: J gene, CDR3 length, D gene, V gene, clone size, CDR3 DNA, CDR3 protein. The D gene is left open where the match is weak. Size is omitted from some rows. Given values are once, few, many or a class for expanded clones.

J: TRBJ1-1; length: 14; D: .; V: TRBV4-1; size: .; DNA: TGCGCCAGCAGCCAAGTCACGGTTTTCCATGAAGCTTTCTTT; CDR3: CASSQVTVFHEAFF
J: TRBJ2-3; length: 15; D: TRBD2; V: TRBV7-8; size: .; DNA: TGTGCCAGCAGCTCGATGGGACTAGCGACAGATACGCAGTATTTT; CDR3: CASSSMGLATDTQYF
J: TRBJ2-1; length: 16; D: TRBD2; V: TRBV7-8; size: .; DNA: TGTGCCAGCAGGCCTAGCGGGGGGAGTTTCTACAATGAGCAGTTCTTC; CDR3: CASRPSGGSFYNEQFF
J: TRBJ1-1; length: 15; D: .; V: TRBV4-2; size: .; DNA: TGTGCCAGCAGCATAAGCGGGCCTTTGAACACTGAAGCTTTCTTT; CDR3: CASSISGPLNTEAFF
J: TRBJ2-5; length: 16; D: .; V: TRBV15; size: few; DNA: TGTGCCACCAGCAACCTGGGGGTACTCCGGGGGGAGACCCAGTACTTC; CDR3: CATSNLGVLRGETQYF
J: TRBJ1-2; length: 13; D: .; V: TRBV15; size: .; DNA: TGTGCCACCAGCAGGGGGGGAGGGTATGGCTACACCTTC; CDR3: CATSRGGGYGYTF
J: TRBJ2-7; length: 14; D: TRBD1; V: TRBV7-2; size: once; DNA: TGTGCCAGCAGCTTAGCCAGACAGGGGACCGAGCAGTACTTC; CDR3: CASSLARQGTEQYF
J: TRBJ2-3; length: 15; D: TRBD2; V: TRBV7-3; size: .; DNA: TGTGCCAGCAGCACCTCCGGGACTAGAGTTGAGACGCAGTATTTT; CDR3: CASSTSGTRVETQYF
J: TRBJ1-1; length: 13; D: .; V: TRBV27; size: .; DNA: TGTGCCAGCAGTTTAGCAGGGAACACTGAAGCTTTCTTT; CDR3: CASSLAGNTEAFF
J: TRBJ2-1; length: 14; D: .; V: TRBV5-5; size: once; DNA: TGTGCCAGCAGCTTGGCCGACAGCTACAATGAGCAGTTCTTC; CDR3: CASSLADSYNEQFF
J: TRBJ1-2; length: 14; D: TRBD1; V: TRBV11-2; size: .; DNA: TGTGCCAGCAGCTTATTGGACAGGGGGTATGGCTACACCTTC; CDR3: CASSLLDRGYGYTF
J: TRBJ2-7; length: 17; D: TRBD1; V: TRBV3-1/TRBV3-2; size: few; DNA: TGTGCCAGCAGCCAAGAACTTCTGACAGGGAAAACCTACGAGCAGTACTTC; CDR3: CASSQELLTGKTYEQYF
J: TRBJ1-3; length: 15; D: TRBD1; V: TRBV7-7; size: .; DNA: TGTGCTAGCAGCTCAGGGGGCTTAGCTGGAAACACCATATATTTT; CDR3: CASSSGGLAGNTIYF
J: TRBJ2-3; length: 15; D: .; V: TRBV7-3; size: few; DNA: TGTGCCAGCAGCCCAGGTGTTCCTAGCACAGATACGCAGTATTTT; CDR3: CASSPGVPSTDTQYF
J: TRBJ2-1; length: 19; D: TRBD2; V: TRBV5-1; size: .; DNA: TGCGCCAGCACCACTGGAAAGTTAGCGGGGGGTCTGGGATACAATGAGCAGTTCTTC; CDR3: CASTTGKLAGGLGYNEQFF
J: TRBJ2-4; length: 15; D: .; V: TRBV19; size: .; DNA: TGTGCCAGTAGAGAACAGGGTATAGCCAAAAACATTCAGTACTTC; CDR3: CASREQGIAKNIQYF
J: TRBJ2-3; length: 16; D: TRBD2; V: TRBV5-1; size: few; DNA: TGCGCCAGCAGCTTTCAAAAGCGGGGTGGGTCAGATACGCAGTATTTT; CDR3: CASSFQKRGGSDTQYF
J: TRBJ2-7; length: 13; D: .; V: TRBV5-1; size: .; DNA: TGCGCCAGCAGACAACAGGGCGCCATCGAGCAGTACTTC; CDR3: CASRQQGAIEQYF
J: TRBJ2-7; length: 13; D: .; V: TRBV29-1; size: .; DNA: TGCAGCGTGGAAACAGGGAGCTCCTACGAGCAGTACTTC; CDR3: CSVETGSSYEQYF